There are a few counts of the clone carrying this TCR beta chain. These data are taken from a study of CD4 and CD8 cells across lung adenocarcinoma regions. TCRdb used MiXCR to reprocess the PCR reads, holding one entry per CDR3 protein. The sample lists 8,500 to 10,000 distinct CDR3 sequences; about 47% were seen once. The CDR3 runs 13 residues. Germline CDR1 SGDLS, CDR2 YYNGEE. The V end was cut by 1 base, the J end by 4 bases, with 8 bases between. The receptor was derived from a male donor with lung adenocarcinoma. The CD4 and CD8 labels of this study may be unreliable. The sequenced sample was CD4+ T cells from the margin of a lung tumor. V gene TRBV9 combines with J gene TRBJ1-2; the D gene is possibly TRBD1 (5 bases). The CDR3 region is CASSVRQTYGYTF. The CDR3 region has the DNA TGTGCCAGCAGCGTAAGACAGACCTATGGCTACACCTTC.